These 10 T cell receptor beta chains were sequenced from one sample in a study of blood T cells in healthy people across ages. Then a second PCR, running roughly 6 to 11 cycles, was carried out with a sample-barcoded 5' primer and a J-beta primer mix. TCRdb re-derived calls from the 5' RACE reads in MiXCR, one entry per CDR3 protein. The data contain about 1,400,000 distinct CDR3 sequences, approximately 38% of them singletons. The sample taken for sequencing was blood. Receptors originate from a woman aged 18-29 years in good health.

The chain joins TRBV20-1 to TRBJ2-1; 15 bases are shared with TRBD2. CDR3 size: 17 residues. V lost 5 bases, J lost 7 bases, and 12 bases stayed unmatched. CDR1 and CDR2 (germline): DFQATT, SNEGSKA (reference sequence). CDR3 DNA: TGCAGTGCTCCTCCAGGACTAGCGGGGGGGCATGGGAATGAGCAGTTCTTC. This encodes CSAPPGLAGGHGNEQFF.

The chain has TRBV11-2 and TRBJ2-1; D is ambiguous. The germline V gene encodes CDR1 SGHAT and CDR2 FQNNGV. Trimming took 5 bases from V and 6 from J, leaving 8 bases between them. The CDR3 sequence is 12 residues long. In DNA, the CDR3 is TGTGCCAGCAGCCCGTGGACCAATGAGCAGTTCTTC. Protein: CASSPWTNEQFF.

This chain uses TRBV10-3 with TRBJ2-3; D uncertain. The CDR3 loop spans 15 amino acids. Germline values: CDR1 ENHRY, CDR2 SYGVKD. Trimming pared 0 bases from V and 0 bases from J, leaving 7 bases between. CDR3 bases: TGTGCCATCAGTGAGTCGAAGGGCAGCACAGATACGCAGTATTTT. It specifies CAISESKGSTDTQYF.

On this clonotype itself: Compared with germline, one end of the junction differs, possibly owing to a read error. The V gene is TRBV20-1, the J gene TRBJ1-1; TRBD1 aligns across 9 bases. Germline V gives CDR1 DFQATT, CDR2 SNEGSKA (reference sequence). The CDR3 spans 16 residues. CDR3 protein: CSARAIDRGTNTEVFF. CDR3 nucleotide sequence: TGCAGTGCTAGAGCCATCGACAGGGGGACGAACACTGAAGTTTTCTTT.

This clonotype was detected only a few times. The DNA of the CDR3 is TGTGCCAGCAGTCCGACCCCGGGGCAAACCTACGAGCAGTACTTC. Translation gives CASSPTPGQTYEQYF. The genes are TRBV6-6 and TRBJ2-7, with D perhaps assigned TRBD1 or TRBD2 (5 bases each). This CDR3 spans 15 amino acids. V lost 5 bases, J lost 2 bases, and 16 bases lay in between. Germline assignment: CDR1 MNHNY and CDR2 SVGAGI (reference sequence).

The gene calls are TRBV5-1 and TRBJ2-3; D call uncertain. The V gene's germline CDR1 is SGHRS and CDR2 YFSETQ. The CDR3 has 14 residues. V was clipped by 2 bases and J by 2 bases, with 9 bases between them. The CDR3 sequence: CASSFALDTDTQYF. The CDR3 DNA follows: TGCGCCAGCAGCTTTGCCCTAGACACAGATACGCAGTATTTT.

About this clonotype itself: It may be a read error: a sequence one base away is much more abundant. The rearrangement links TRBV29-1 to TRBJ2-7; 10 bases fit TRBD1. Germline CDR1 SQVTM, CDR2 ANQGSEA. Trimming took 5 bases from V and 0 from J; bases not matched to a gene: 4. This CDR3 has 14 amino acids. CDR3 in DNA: TGCAGCGTTCGGACAGGGGGTAGCTCCTACGAGCAGTACTTC. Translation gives CSVRTGGSSYEQYF.

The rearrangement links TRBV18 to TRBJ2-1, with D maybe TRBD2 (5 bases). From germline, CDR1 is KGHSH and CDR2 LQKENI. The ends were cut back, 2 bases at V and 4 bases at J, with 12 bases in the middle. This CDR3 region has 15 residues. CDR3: CASSPVDWEYNEQFF. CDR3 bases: TGTGCCAGCTCACCAGTTGACTGGGAGTACAATGAGCAGTTCTTC.

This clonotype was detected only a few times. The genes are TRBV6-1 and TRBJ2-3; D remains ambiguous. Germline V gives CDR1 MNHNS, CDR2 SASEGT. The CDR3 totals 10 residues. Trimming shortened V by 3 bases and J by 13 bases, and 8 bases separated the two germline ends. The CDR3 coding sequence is TGTGCCAGCAGTGACCCTCAGGAGTATTTT. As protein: CASSDPQEYF.

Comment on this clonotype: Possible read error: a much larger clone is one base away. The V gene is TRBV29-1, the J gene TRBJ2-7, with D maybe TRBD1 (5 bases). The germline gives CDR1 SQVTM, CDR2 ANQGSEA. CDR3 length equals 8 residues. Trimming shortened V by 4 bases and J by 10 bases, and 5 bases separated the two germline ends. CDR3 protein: CSVGGQYF. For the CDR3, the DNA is TGCAGCGTTGGGGGCCAGTACTTC.